This TCR beta chain comes out of a study of OX40 agonist ivuxolimab in advanced cancers. The study in broad terms: Ivuxolimab was a fully human IgG2 agonistic monoclonal antibody targeting the costimulatory receptor OX40 (CD134). The point of sequencing TCRbeta in the periphery was to test whether ivuxolimab changed TCR sequence diversity and drove clonal T-cell expansion. Of the 50 or so patients in dose escalation, about 20 had hepatocellular carcinoma, some 15 had melanoma, 9 had renal cell carcinoma and 9 had head and neck cancer. Prior anti-PD-1, anti-PD-L1 or anti-CTLA-4 therapy was permitted, and checkpoint inhibitors had been received by roughly 40% of dose-escalation patients. The paper covers the monotherapy dose-escalation part of the phase I ivuxolimab trial, which included N of about 56 patients. In the dose-escalation cohort, 82.7% of patients were male, and the mean age was approximately 60 years, with a range of about 23 to 85. Intravenous ivuxolimab was administered to patients every 2 weeks at six dose levels: 0.01, 0.1, 0.3, 1.5, 3 and 10 mg/kg. Three dose-escalation patients achieved partial responses, one with hepatocellular carcinoma and two with cutaneous melanoma.

The trial excluded patients who had a history of autoimmune disease or were on systemic immunosuppression. Peripheral blood for TCR sequencing was collected from all dose cohorts at baseline, on cycle 4 day 1, and on cycle 7 day 1. The samples were drawn from a first-in-human, open-label, multicenter phase I dose-escalation trial of ivuxolimab. Adults with locally advanced or metastatic head and neck squamous cell, hepatocellular, melanoma or renal cell carcinoma were enrolled in the trial. Before TCR sequencing, CD4+ and CD8+ T cells were separately sorted from peripheral blood. In the case of this clone: It has no known antigen specificity. Base-call qualities are not available, and no considerably larger clone is one nucleotide away.

CDR1 and CDR2 are read off the germline V gene (reference sequence) as SGHKS and YYEKEE. The CDR3, from cysteine to phenylalanine, totals 13 residues. Only the CDR3 DNA is retained, 39 bases long and in frame from the first base. The V and J ends are trimmed by 2 bases and 2 bases, leaving 7 bases between them. General study outcomes and caveats: At doses from 0.1 to 3.0 mg/kg, clonal expansion was seen in both CD4+ and CD8+ blood T cells between baseline and week 6. In the 0.1-3.0 mg/kg groups, partial responders were among the patients with the lowest normalized peripheral clonal expansion, particularly in CD8+ T cells. On average, CD8+ T cells showed more expanded clones than CD4+ T cells after ivuxolimab. Antigen specificity was not determined for the clonally expanded peripheral T cells. Low levels of normalized T-cell clonal expansion were also seen in some patients who did not respond.

Genomic DNA was isolated from the sorted cells so that the TCRbeta CDR3 region could be sequenced. The immunoSEQ Assay was used to sequence the TCRbeta CDR3 regions. Held by TCRdb, this immuneACCESS table contains in-frame sequences only and omits some clones. Under half of the omission traces to an unresolved V gene where checked; the cause of the rest is unknown. Present in this sample are roughly 66,000 clones, about 85% of which were seen just once. The ten largest account for 1.3% of the sample. The chain is made from TRBV5-5 and TRBJ2-5; no confident D gene assignment can be made. The receptor's source is an adult with an advanced solid tumor such as melanoma, head and neck, liver or kidney cancer. This specimen consisted of CD4+ or CD8+ T cells sorted from blood, obtained in a trial of the OX40 agonist ivuxolimab. In nucleotide form, the sequence is TGTGCCAGCAGCTTATTGGGGCAAGAGACCCAGTACTTC. It codes for CASSLLGQETQYF.